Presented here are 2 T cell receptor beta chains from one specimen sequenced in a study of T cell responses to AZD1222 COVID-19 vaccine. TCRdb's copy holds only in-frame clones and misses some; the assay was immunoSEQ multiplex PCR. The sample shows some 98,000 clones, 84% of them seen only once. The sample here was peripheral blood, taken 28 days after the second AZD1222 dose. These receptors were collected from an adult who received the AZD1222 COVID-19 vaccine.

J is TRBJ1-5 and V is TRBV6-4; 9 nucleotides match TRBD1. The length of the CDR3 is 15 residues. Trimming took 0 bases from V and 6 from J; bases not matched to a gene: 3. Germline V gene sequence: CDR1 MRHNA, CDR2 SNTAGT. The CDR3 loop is CASSDSRGQGQPQHF. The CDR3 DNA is TGTGCCAGCAGTGACTCCCGGGGACAGGGTCAGCCCCAGCATTTT.

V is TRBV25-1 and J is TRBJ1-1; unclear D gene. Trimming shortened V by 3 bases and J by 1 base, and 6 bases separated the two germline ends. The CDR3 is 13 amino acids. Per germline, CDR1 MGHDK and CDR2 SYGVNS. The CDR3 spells CASSEITNTEAFF. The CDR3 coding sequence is TGTGCCAGCAGTGAGATTACGAACACTGAAGCTTTCTTT.